A selection of T cell receptor beta chains follows, all from one sample in a study of shared clonotypes between healthy human individuals. Measured with immunoSEQ multiplex PCR; TCRdb has only the in-frame clones, and not every one. The table lists around 370,000 clones, 90% to 97% of them singletons. The sample comprised memory CD8+ T cells sorted from blood. The source is a man aged 25 to 40 in good health. The CDR3 runs from the conserved cysteine through the conserved F or W. The D gene is left open where the match is weak. A row's size may be missing; if present it is once, few, many or a size class.

CDR3,DNA,size,J,D,V
CASSESWDAYEQYF,TGTGCCAGCAGTGAATCCTGGGACGCCTACGAGCAGTACTTC,.,TRBJ2-7,.,TRBV27
CASSRRFSGANVLTF,TGTGCCAGCAGCCGAAGATTCTCTGGGGCCAACGTCCTGACTTTC,.,TRBJ2-6,.,TRBV14
CASRRDSSYEQYF,TGTGCCAGTAGGCGGGACAGCTCCTACGAGCAGTACTTC,once,TRBJ2-7,.,TRBV19
CASSSPGAGANVLTF,TGTGCCAGCAGCTCGCCAGGGGCTGGGGCCAACGTCCTGACTTTC,.,TRBJ2-6,.,TRBV11-2
CASTRAGANVLTF,TGTGCCAGTACCAGGGCTGGGGCCAACGTCCTGACTTTC,.,TRBJ2-6,.,TRBV19
CASSDPDPLYGNTIYF,TGTGCCAGCAGCGATCCCGATCCATTATATGGAAACACCATATATTTT,.,TRBJ1-3,.,TRBV28
CASSSRTGGWTQYF,TGTGCCAGCAGCTCAAGGACAGGGGGATGGACCCAGTACTTC,.,TRBJ2-5,TRBD1,TRBV7-9
CATSSDRGSYEQYF,TGTGCCACCAGCTCGGACAGGGGCTCCTACGAGCAGTACTTC,.,TRBJ2-7,TRBD1,TRBV15
CASSLGYRDYGYTF,TGTGCCAGCAGCTTAGGTTACAGGGACTATGGCTACACCTTC,.,TRBJ1-2,.,TRBV11-2
CASSLGLAGPYNEQFF,TGCGCCAGCAGCTTGGGCCTAGCGGGCCCCTACAATGAGCAGTTCTTC,once,TRBJ2-1,TRBD2,TRBV5-1
CASSLIAASSYNEQFF,TGTGCCAGCAGCCTCATAGCGGCCAGCTCCTACAATGAGCAGTTCTTC,.,TRBJ2-1,.,TRBV5-6
CASSLFEGAADTQYF,TGTGCCAGCAGCTTGTTTGAAGGTGCGGCAGATACGCAGTATTTT,.,TRBJ2-3,.,TRBV5-8
CASSPVLGKGEYNEQFF,TGTGCCAGCAGCCCGGTCCTAGGAAAGGGAGAATACAATGAGCAGTTCTTC,.,TRBJ2-1,.,TRBV7-9
CASSLVGLGSGEQFF,TGCGCCAGCAGCTTGGTGGGACTAGGAAGCGGTGAGCAGTTCTTC,.,TRBJ2-1,TRBD2,TRBV5-1
CSASLAQFF,TGCAGTGCTAGCCTAGCCCAGTTCTTC,.,TRBJ2-1,.,TRBV20-1
CASSYQPGYSEQYF,TGTGCCAGCAGTTACCAGCCAGGGTACTCCGAGCAGTACTTC,.,TRBJ2-7,.,TRBV6-6
CASSLDRNQPQHF,TGTGCCAGCAGTTTAGACAGAAATCAGCCCCAGCATTTT,few,TRBJ1-5,.,TRBV28
CASSGTSGSSDTQYF,TGTGCCAGCAGTGGGACTAGCGGGAGTTCAGATACGCAGTATTTT,once,TRBJ2-3,TRBD2,TRBV6-1
CATSRPGATYEQYF,TGTGCCACCAGCAGACCGGGAGCGACCTACGAGCAGTACTTC,.,TRBJ2-7,.,TRBV15
CASSLGRETEAFF,TGTGCCAGCAGCTTAGGAAGGGAAACTGAAGCTTTCTTT,.,TRBJ1-1,.,TRBV7-2
CASSEPGFSGNTIYF,TGCGCCAGCAGTGAGCCTGGATTCTCTGGAAACACCATATATTTT,.,TRBJ1-3,.,TRBV10-2
CASSDWAGGETYEQYF,TGTGCCAGCAGTGACTGGGCGGGAGGGGAGACCTACGAGCAGTACTTC,.,TRBJ2-7,TRBD2,TRBV2
CASSLMTRLGNTEAFF,TGTGCCAGCAGTTTAATGACGCGACTGGGGAACACTGAAGCTTTCTTT,.,TRBJ1-1,.,TRBV28
CAWSVGDNTEAFF,TGTGCCTGGAGTGTCGGGGACAACACTGAAGCTTTCTTT,.,TRBJ1-1,.,TRBV30
CASSSFGDTEAFF,TGTGCCAGTAGTTCGTTCGGGGACACTGAAGCTTTCTTT,.,TRBJ1-1,.,TRBV19
CASRGTSDNEQFF,TGTGCCAGCAGAGGGACTAGCGACAATGAGCAGTTCTTC,.,TRBJ2-1,TRBD2,TRBV2